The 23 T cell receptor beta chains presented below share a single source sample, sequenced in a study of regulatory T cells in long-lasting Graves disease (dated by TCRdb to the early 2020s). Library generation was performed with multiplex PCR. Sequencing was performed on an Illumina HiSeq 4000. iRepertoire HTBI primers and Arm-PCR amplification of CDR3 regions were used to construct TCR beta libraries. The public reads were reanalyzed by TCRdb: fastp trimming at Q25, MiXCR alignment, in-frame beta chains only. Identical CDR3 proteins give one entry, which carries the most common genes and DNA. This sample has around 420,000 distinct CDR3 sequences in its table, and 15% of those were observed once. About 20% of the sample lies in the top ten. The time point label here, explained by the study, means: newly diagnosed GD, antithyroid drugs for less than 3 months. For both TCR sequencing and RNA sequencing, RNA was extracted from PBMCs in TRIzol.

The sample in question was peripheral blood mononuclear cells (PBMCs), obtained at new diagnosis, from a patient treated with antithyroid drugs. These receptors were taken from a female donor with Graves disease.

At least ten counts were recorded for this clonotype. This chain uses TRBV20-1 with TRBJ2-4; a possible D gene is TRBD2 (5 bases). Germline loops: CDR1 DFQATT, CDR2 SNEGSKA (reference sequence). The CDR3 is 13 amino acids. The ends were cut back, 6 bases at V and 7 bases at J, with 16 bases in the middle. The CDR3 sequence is CSALPGRGNIQYF. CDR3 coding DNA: TGCAGTGCATTACCGGGCCGAGGGAACATTCAGTACTTC.

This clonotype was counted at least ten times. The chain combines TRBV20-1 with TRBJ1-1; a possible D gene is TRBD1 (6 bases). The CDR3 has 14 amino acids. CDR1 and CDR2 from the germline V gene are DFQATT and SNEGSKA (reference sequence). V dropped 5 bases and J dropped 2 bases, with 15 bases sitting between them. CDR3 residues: CSALAGQFNTEAFF. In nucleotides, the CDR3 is TGCAGTGCTCTCGCTGGACAGTTTAACACTGAAGCTTTCTTT.

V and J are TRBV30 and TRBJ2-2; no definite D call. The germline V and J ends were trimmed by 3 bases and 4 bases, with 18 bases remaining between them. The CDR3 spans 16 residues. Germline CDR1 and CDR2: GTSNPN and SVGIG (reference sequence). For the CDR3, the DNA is TGTGCCTGGAGATCGGTCGGCAGGTTTTTCACCGGGGAGCTGTTTTTT. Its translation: CAWRSVGRFFTGELFF.

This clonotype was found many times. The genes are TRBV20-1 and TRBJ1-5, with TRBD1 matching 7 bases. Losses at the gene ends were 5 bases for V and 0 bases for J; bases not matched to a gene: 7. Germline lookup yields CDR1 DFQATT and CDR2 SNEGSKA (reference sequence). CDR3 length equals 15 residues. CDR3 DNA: TGCAGTGCTGGGGGGAACAGGGGTAGCAATCAGCCCCAGCATTTT. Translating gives CSAGGNRGSNQPQHF.

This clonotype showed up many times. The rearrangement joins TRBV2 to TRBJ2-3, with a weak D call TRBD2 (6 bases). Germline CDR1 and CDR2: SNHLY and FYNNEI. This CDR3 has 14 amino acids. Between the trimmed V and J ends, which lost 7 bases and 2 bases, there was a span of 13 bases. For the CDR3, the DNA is TGTGCCAGCACGGGGGACGGACTCACAGATACGCAGTATTTT. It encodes CASTGDGLTDTQYF.

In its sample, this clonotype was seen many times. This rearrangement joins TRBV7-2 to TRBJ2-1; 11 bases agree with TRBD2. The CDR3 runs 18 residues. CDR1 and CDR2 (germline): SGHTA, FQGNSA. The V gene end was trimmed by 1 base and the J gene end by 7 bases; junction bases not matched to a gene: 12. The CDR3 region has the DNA TGTGCCAGCAGCTTAGGAGGCCTAGCGGGAGGTCTGGGGAATGAGCAGTTCTTC. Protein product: CASSLGGLAGGLGNEQFF.

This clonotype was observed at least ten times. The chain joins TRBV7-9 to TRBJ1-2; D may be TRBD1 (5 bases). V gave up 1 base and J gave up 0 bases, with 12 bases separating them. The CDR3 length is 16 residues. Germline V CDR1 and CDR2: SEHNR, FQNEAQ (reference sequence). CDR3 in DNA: TGTGCCAGCAGCTTAGAAGTTGCAGGGTCTAACTATGGCTACACCTTC. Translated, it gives CASSLEVAGSNYGYTF.

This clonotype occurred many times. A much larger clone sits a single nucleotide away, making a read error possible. The CDR3 reads CASSPTSYNEQSF. CDR3 sequence (DNA): TGTGCCAGCAGCCCGACCAGCTACAATGAGCAGTCCTTC. This chain links TRBV5-5 with TRBJ2-3; no clear D gene. From germline, CDR1 is SGHKS and CDR2 YYEKEE (reference sequence). This CDR3 contains 13 residues.

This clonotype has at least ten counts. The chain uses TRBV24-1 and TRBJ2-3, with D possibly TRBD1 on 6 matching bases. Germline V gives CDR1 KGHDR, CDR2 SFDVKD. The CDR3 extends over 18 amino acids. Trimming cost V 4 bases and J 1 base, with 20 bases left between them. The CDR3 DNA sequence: TGTGCCACCAGTGACTCCCCCGACCGGGCAGGGGGCACAGATACGCAGTATTTT. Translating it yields CATSDSPDRAGGTDTQYF.

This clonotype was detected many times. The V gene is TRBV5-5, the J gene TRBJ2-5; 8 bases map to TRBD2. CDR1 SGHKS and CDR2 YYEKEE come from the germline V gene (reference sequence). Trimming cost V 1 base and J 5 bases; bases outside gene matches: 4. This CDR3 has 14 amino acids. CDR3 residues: CASSLIPGGETQYF. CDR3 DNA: TGTGCCAGCAGCTTGATTCCGGGGGGGGAGACCCAGTACTTC.

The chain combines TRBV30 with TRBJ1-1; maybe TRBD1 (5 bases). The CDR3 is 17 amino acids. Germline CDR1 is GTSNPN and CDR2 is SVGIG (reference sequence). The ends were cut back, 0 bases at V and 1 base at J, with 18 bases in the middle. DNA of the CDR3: TGTGCCTGGAGTGTCTTTCTACCGGGACCGCAGAACACTGAAGCTTTCTTT. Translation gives CAWSVFLPGPQNTEAFF.

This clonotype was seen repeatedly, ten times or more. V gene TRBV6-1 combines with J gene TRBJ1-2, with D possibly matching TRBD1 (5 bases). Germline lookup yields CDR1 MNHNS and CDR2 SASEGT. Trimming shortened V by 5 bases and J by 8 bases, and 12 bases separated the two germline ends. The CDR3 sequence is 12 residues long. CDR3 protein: CASSQGEGGYTF. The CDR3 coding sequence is TGTGCCAGCAGTCAGGGCGAAGGCGGCTACACCTTC.

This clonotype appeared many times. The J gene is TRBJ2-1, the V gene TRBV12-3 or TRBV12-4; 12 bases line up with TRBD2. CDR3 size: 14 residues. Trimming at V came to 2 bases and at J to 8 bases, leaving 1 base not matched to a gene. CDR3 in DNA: TGTGCCAGCAGTTTACTAGCGGGGGGGCATGAGCAGTTCTTC. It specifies CASSLLAGGHEQFF.

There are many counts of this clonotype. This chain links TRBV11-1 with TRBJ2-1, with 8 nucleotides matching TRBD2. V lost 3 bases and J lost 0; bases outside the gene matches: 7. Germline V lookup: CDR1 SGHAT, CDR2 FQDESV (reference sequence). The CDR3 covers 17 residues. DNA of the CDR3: TGTGCCAGCAGCTTGATCCGGGGGGGAAGCTCCTACAATGAGCAGTTCTTC. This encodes CASSLIRGGSSYNEQFF.

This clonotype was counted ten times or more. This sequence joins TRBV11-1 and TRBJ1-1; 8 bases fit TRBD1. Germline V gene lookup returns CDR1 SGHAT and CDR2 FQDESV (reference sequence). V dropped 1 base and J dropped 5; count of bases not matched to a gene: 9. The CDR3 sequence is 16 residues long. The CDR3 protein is CASSLVAGGFRTEAFF. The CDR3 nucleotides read TGTGCCAGCAGCTTAGTGGCAGGGGGCTTCAGGACTGAAGCTTTCTTT.

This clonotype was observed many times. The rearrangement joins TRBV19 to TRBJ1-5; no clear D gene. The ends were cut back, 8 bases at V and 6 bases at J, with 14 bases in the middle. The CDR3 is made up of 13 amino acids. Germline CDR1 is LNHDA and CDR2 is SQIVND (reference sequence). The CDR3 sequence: CASLGPAIQPQHF. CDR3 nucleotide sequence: TGTGCCAGTCTCGGGCCGGCAATTCAGCCCCAGCATTTT.

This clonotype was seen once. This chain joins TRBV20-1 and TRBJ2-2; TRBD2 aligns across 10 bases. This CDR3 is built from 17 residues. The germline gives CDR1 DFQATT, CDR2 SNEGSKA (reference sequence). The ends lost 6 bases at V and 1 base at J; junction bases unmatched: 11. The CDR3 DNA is TGCAGTGCCCCGCAGGGTAGCGGGAGGAAGAACACCGGGGAGCTGTTTTTT. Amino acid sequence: CSAPQGSGRKNTGELFF.

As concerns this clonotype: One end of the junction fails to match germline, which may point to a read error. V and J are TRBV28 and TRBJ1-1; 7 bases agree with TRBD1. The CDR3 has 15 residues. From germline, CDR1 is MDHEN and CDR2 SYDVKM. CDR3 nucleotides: TGTACCAGCAGTCAATGGGACAGAAAGAACACTGAAGCTTTCTTT. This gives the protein CTSSQWDRKNTEAFF.

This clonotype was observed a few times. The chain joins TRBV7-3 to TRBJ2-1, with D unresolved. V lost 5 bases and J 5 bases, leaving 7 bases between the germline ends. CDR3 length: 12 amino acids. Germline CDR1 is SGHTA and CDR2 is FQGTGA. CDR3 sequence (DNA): TGTGCCAGCAGCAATGGCCACAATGAGCAGTTCTTC. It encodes CASSNGHNEQFF. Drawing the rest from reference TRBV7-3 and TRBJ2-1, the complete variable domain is GAGVSQTPSNKVTEKGKYVELRCDPISGHTALYWYRQSLGQGPEFLIYFQGTGAADDSGLPNDRFFAVRPEGSVSTLKIQRTERGDSAVYLCASSNGHNEQFFGPGTRLTVL.

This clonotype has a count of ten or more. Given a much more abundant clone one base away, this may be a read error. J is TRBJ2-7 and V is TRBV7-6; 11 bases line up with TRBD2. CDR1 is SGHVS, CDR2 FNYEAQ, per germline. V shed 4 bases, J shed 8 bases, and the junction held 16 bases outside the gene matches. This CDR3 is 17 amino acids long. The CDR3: CASSYETSGIGYYKQYF. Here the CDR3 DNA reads TGTGCCAGCAGCTACGAGACTAGCGGGATAGGCTATTACAAGCAGTACTTC. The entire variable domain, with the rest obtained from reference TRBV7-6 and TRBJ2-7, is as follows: GAGVSQSPRYKVTKRGQDVALRCDPISGHVSLYWYRQALGQGPEFLTYFNYEAQQDKSGLPNDRFSAERPEGSISTLTIQRTEQRDSAMYRCASSYETSGIGYYKQYFGPGTRLTVT.

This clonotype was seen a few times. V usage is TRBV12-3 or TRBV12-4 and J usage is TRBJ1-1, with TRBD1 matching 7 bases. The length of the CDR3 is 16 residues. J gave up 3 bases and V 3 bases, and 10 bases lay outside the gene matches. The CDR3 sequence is CASSLWAGGGYTEAFF. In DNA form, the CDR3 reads TGTGCCAGCAGTTTGTGGGCAGGGGGAGGGTACACTGAAGCTTTCTTT.

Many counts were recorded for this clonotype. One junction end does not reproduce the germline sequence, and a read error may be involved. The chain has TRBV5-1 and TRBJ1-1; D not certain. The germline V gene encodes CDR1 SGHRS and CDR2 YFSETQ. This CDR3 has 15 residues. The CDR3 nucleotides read TGTGCCAGCAGCACTAGTCCCCGAAAGGCCACTGAAGCTTTCTTT. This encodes CASSTSPRKATEAFF.

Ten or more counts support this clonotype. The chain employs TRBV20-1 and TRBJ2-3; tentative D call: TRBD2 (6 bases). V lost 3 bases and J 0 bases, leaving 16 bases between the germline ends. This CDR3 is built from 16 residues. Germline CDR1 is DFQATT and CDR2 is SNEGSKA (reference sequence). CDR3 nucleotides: TGCAGTGCTAGGCCCCGGACGGCGGGGAGCACAGATACGCAGTATTTT. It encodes CSARPRTAGSTDTQYF.